The rows below give T cell receptor beta chains drawn from one sample of a study of T cell repertoires in cytomegalovirus infection. TCRdb re-called the reads through MiXCR, storing one row per CDR3 protein. The sample records 200,000 or so distinct CDR3 sequences, about 21% being singletons. Sequences were obtained from PBMCs. The source is a human donor in good health (CMV status not recorded). Some clones in this sample may be carry-over from other donors' samples. Both conserved end residues are part of each CDR3. A D gene is named only where the DNA matches it firmly. Expanded clones get a size class; other rows say once, few or many, or leave the size out.

clone_size,j_call,d_call,v_call,cdr3_nt,cdr3_aa
.,TRBJ2-1,TRBD1,TRBV7-8,TGTGCCAGCAGCCTGGGGGGCGGGACAGGGAATGAGCAGTTCTTC,CASSLGGGTGNEQFF
many,TRBJ2-1,TRBD2,TRBV12-3/TRBV12-4,TGTGCCAGCAGTTTGACTAGCGGGAATCATGTTGAGCAGTTCTTC,CASSLTSGNHVEQFF
.,TRBJ1-6,TRBD1,TRBV4-3,TGCGCCAGCAGCCAAGATCATAGGGGGCCCACGGGATACTATAATTCACCCCTCCACTTT,CASSQDHRGPTGYYNSPLHF
once,TRBJ2-7,.,TRBV7-8,TGTGCCGCCAGCCGCGGGAACTCCTACGAGCAGTACTTC,CAASRGNSYEQYF
few,TRBJ2-3,.,TRBV19,TGTGCCAGTAGTATGGGGTTGATCGCTACAGTCGATACGCAGTATTTT,CASSMGLIATVDTQYF
many,TRBJ2-3,.,TRBV7-2,TGTGCCAGCAGCCCCCAAGCTTATACGCAGTATTTT,CASSPQAYTQYF
.,TRBJ2-3,TRBD1,TRBV19,TGTGCCAGTAGAGAACCGGGACAGGGGGCAGCAGATACGCAGTATTTT,CASREPGQGAADTQYF
many,TRBJ2-2,.,TRBV6-2/TRBV6-3,TGTGCCAGCAGTTACTCGTCGAACACCGGGGAGCTGTTTTTT,CASSYSSNTGELFF
few,TRBJ2-6,.,TRBV6-6,TGTGCCAGCAGGCCCCCCGGAGGGGCCAACGTCCTGACTTTC,CASRPPGGANVLTF
.,TRBJ2-7,.,TRBV15,TGTGCCACCAGCAGAGTAAGGGGGTCTTCCTACGAGCAGTACTTC,CATSRVRGSSYEQYF
many,TRBJ2-1,TRBD2,TRBV7-6,TGTGCCAGCAGCTTCCTAGCGGGAGCGACTCGTAATGAGCAGTTCTTC,CASSFLAGATRNEQFF
many,TRBJ1-6,TRBD1,TRBV6-2/TRBV6-3,TGTGCCAGCAGTTACCCGCCGGACAGGGGATCACCCCTCCACTTT,CASSYPPDRGSPLHF
.,TRBJ2-2,.,TRBV15,TGTGCCACCGTAATTGGGGGAGCGAACACCGGGGAGCTGTTTTTT,CATVIGGANTGELFF
.,TRBJ1-5,.,TRBV4-1,TGCGCCAGCAGCCAAGAGGGCCAGGGCCGTAATCAGCCCCAGCATTTT,CASSQEGQGRNQPQHF
.,TRBJ2-5,.,TRBV20-1,TGCAGTGCCGTGGCGGCGGAGACCCAGTACTTC,CSAVAAETQYF
few,TRBJ2-1,.,TRBV29-1,TGCAGCGCGGACCCGGGACGGTACAATGAGCAGTTCTTC,CSADPGRYNEQFF
.,TRBJ1-1,.,TRBV19,TGTGCCAGTAGTATTCAGGCAGGGGCGGCTGAAGCTTTCTTT,CASSIQAGAAEAFF
.,TRBJ2-1,TRBD2,TRBV15,TGTGCCACCAGCAGAGTTCAAGCGGGAGCTGAGCAGTTCTTC,CATSRVQAGAEQFF
many,TRBJ1-1,.,TRBV12-3/TRBV12-4,TGTGCCAGCAGTTTCGTGGGCCGGGGCGCTGAAGCTTTCTTT,CASSFVGRGAEAFF
.,TRBJ2-2,.,TRBV5-1,TGCGCCAGCAGCGTGGGATGGAACACCGGGGAGCCGTTTTTT,CASSVGWNTGEPFF
few,TRBJ2-3,TRBD1,TRBV20-1,TGCAGTGCTAGAGAAGACTTAAGGGACAGGGATGGAGATACGCAGTATTTT,CSAREDLRDRDGDTQYF
few,TRBJ2-4,TRBD1,TRBV12-3/TRBV12-4,TGTGCCAGCAGCGCTGACAGGGTAGCCAAAAACATTCAGTACTTC,CASSADRVAKNIQYF
few,TRBJ2-7,.,TRBV29-1,TGCAGCGTTACAGGATGGGGCCCCTACGAGCAGTACTTC,CSVTGWGPYEQYF
few,TRBJ1-1,TRBD1,TRBV6-1,TGTGCCAGCAGTTACCCCGCCGGGACAGCCACCCGGGCTTTCTTT,CASSYPAGTATRAFF
.,TRBJ2-5,.,TRBV29-1,TGCAGCGTTTCAGAGGGTAGGGAGACCCAGTACTTC,CSVSEGRETQYF
few,TRBJ1-1,.,TRBV28,TGTGCCAGCAGTTTGAGCGGGGTGGGGGCTGAAGCTTTCTTT,CASSLSGVGAEAFF
few,TRBJ2-7,TRBD1,TRBV29-1,TGCAGCGTCCGGGGACAGGGGGCCAAGCAGTACTTC,CSVRGQGAKQYF
.,TRBJ1-2,TRBD1,TRBV6-5,TGTGCCAGCAGTTGGGGGACAGACGGCTACACCTTC,CASSWGTDGYTF